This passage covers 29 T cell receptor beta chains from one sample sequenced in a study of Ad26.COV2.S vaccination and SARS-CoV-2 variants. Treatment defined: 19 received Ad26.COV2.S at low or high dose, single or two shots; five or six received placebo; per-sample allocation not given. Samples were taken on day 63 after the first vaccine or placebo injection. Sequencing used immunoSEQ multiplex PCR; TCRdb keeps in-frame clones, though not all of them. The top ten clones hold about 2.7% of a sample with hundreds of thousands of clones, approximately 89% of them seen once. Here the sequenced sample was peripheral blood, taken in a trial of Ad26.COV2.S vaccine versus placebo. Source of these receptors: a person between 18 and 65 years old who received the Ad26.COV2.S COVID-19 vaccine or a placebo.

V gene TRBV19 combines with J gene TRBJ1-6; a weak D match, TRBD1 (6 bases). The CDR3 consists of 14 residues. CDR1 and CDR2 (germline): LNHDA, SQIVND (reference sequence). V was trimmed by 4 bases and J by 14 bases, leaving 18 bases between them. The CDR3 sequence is CASSNTGQLSSLHF. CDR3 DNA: TGTGCCAGTAGTAACACAGGGCAATTGTCGTCCCTCCACTTT.

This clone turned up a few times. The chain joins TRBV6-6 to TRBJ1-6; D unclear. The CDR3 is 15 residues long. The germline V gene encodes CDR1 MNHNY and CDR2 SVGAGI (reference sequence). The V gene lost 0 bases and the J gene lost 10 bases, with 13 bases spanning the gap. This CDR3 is CASSYSSGLGSPLHF. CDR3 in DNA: TGTGCCAGCAGTTACTCGTCGGGTTTGGGGTCACCCCTCCACTTT.

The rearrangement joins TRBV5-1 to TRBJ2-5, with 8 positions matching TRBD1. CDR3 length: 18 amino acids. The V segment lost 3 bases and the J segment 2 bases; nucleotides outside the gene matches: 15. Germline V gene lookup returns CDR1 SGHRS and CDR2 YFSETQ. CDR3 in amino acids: CASSSGTGSWYSQETQYF. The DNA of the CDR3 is TGCGCCAGCAGCTCCGGGACAGGTTCTTGGTACTCACAAGAGACCCAGTACTTC.

The CDR3 here is CASKGQIQETQYF. In nucleotides, the CDR3 is TGTGCCAGCAAGGGGCAGATACAAGAGACCCAGTACTTC. The chain carries TRBV2 and TRBJ2-5; D may be TRBD1 (5 bases). The ends were cut back, 7 bases at V and 2 bases at J, with 11 bases in the middle. This CDR3 comprises 13 residues. CDR1 SNHLY and CDR2 FYNNEI come from the germline V gene.

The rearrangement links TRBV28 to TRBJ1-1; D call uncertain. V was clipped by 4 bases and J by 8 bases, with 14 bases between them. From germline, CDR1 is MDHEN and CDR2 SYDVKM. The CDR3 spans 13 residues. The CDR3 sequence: CASSSRTHREAFF. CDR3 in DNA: TGTGCCAGCAGTTCAAGGACGCATCGGGAAGCTTTCTTT.

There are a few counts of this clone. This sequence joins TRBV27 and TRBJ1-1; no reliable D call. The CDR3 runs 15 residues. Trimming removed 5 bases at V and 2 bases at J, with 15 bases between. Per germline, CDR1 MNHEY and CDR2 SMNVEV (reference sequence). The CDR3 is CASSPLRETNTEAFF. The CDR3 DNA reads TGTGCCAGCAGTCCACTGAGGGAGACAAACACTGAAGCTTTCTTT.

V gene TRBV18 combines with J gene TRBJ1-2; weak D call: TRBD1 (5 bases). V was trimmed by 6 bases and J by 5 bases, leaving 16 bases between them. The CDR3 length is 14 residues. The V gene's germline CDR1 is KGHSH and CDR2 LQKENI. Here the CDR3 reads CASSPFRGDYGYTF. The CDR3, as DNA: TGTGCCAGCTCCCCTTTTCGGGGGGATTATGGCTACACCTTC.

CDR3 in amino acids: CAIKGLGDSPLHF. Here the CDR3 DNA reads TGTGCCATCAAAGGACTCGGCGATTCACCCCTCCACTTT. This sequence joins TRBV10-3 and TRBJ1-6; no clear D gene. Between the trimmed V and J ends, which lost 7 bases and 8 bases, there was a span of 12 bases. Germline V gene lookup returns CDR1 ENHRY and CDR2 SYGVKD. The CDR3 is made up of 13 amino acids.

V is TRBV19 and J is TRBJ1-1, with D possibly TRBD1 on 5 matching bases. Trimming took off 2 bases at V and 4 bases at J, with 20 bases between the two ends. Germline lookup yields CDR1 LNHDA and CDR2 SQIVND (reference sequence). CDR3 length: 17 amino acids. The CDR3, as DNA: TGTGCCAGTAGTATAAGTAAGAAGGGGCCGCAGAGCACTGAAGCTTTCTTT. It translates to CASSISKKGPQSTEAFF.

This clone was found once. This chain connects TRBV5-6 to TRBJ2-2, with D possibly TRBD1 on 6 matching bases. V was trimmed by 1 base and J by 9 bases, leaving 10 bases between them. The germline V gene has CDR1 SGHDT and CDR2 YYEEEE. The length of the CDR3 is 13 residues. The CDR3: CASSLTGLWELFF. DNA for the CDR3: TGTGCCAGCAGCTTGACAGGGCTCTGGGAGCTGTTTTTT. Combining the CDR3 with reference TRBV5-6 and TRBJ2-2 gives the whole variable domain DAGVTQSPTHLIKTRGQQVTLRCSPKSGHDTVSWYQQALGQGPQFIFQYYEEEERQRGNFPDRFSGHQFPNYSSELNVNALLLGDSALYLCASSLTGLWELFFGEGSRLTVL.

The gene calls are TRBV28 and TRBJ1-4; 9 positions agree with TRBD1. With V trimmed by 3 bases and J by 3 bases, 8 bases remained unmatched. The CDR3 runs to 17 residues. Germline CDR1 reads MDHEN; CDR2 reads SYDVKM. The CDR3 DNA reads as TGTGCCAGCAGTTTCCCGACAGGGGGTCCCCCTAATGAAAAACTGTTTTTT. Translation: CASSFPTGGPPNEKLFF.

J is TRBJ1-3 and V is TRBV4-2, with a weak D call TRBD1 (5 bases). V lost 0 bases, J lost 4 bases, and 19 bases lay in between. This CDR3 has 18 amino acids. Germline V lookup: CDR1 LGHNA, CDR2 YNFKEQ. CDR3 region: CASSQDSWARGEGNTIYF. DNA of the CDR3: TGTGCCAGCAGCCAAGATTCGTGGGCAAGGGGAGAAGGAAACACCATATATTTT.

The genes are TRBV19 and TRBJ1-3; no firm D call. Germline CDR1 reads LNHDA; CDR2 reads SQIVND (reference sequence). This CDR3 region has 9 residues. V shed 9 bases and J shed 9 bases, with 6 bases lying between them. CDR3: CARESTIYF. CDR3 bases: TGTGCCAGGGAGAGCACCATATATTTT.

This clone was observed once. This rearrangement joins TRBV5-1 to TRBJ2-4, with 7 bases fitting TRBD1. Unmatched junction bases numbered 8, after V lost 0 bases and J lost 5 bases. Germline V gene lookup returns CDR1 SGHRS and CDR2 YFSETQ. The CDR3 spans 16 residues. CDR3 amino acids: CASSLAVGQGENIQYF. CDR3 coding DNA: TGCGCCAGCAGCTTGGCCGTAGGGCAGGGGGAAAACATTCAGTACTTC.

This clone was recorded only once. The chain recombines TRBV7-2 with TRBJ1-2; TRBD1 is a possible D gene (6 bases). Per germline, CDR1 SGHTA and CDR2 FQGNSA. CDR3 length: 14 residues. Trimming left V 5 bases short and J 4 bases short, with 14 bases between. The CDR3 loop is CASSLNTGFYGYTF. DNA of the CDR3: TGTGCCAGCAGCCTGAATACAGGGTTCTATGGCTACACCTTC.

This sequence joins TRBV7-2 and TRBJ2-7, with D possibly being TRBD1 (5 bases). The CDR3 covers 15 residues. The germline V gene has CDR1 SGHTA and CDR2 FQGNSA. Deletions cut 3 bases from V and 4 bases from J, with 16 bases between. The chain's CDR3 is CASSFMSQQAYEQYF. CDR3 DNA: TGTGCCAGCAGCTTCATGTCCCAACAGGCGTACGAGCAGTACTTC.

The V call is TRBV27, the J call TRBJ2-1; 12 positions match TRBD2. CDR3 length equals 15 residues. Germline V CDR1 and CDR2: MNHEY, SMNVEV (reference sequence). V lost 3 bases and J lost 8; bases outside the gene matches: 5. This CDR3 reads CASSFGLAGSHEQFF. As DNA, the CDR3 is TGTGCCAGCAGTTTCGGACTAGCGGGAAGCCATGAGCAGTTCTTC.

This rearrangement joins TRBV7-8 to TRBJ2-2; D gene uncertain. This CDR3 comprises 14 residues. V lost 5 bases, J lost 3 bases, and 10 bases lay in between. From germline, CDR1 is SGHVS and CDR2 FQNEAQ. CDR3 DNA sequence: TGTGCCAGCAGCCTAGTGCCAGACACCGGGGAGCTGTTTTTT. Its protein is CASSLVPDTGELFF. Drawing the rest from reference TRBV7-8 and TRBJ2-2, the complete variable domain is GAGVSQSPRYKVAKRGQDVALRCDPISGHVSLFWYQQALGQGPEFLTYFQNEAQLDKSGLPSDRFFAERPEGSVSTLKIQRTQQEDSAVYLCASSLVPDTGELFFGEGSRLTVL.

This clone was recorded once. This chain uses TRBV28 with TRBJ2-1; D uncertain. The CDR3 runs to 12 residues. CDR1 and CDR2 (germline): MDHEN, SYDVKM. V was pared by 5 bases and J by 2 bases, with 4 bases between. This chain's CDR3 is CASSPTYNEQFF. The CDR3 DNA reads TGTGCCAGCAGTCCGACCTACAATGAGCAGTTCTTC.

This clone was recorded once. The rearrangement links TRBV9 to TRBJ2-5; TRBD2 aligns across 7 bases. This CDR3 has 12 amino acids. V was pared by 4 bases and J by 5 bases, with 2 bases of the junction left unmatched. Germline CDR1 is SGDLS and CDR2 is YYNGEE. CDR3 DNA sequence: TGTGCCAGCAGCTCAGCGGGGGAGACCCAGTACTTC. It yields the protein CASSSAGETQYF.

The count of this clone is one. As DNA, the CDR3 is TGTGCCAGCATCTTAGGGGAGAGCTCCTACAATGAGCAGTTCTTC. As protein: CASILGESSYNEQFF. The rearrangement links TRBV5-5 to TRBJ2-1, with D perhaps assigned TRBD1 or TRBD2 (5 bases each). CDR1 is SGHKS and CDR2 is YYEKEE in the germline V gene (reference sequence). There are 15 residues in the CDR3. Trimming removed 6 bases from V and 0 bases from J, with 13 bases in between.

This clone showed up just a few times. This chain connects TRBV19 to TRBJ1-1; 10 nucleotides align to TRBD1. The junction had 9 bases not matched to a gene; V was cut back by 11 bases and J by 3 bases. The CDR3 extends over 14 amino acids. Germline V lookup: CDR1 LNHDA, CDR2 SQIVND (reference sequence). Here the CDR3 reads CASGQGDEDTEAFF. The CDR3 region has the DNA TGTGCCTCCGGACAGGGGGACGAGGACACTGAAGCTTTCTTT. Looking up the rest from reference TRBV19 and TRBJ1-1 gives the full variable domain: DGGITQSPKYLFRKEGQNVTLSCEQNLNHDAMYWYRQDPGQGLRLIYYSQIVNDFQKGDIAEGYSVSREKKESFPLTVTSAQKNPTAFYLCASGQGDEDTEAFFGQGTRLTVV.

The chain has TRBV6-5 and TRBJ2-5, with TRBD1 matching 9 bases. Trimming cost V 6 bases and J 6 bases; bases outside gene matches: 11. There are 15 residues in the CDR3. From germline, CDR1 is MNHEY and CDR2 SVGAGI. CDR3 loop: CASRSDRGKRKTQYF. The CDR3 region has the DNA TGTGCCAGCAGGTCCGACAGGGGGAAGCGGAAGACCCAGTACTTC.

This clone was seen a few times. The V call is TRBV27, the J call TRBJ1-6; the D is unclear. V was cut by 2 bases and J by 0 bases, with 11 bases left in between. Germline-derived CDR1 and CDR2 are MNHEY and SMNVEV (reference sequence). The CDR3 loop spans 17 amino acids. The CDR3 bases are TGTGCCAGCAGTTTAGGGAGGATCAGCTCCTATAATTCACCCCTCCACTTT. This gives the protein CASSLGRISSYNSPLHF.

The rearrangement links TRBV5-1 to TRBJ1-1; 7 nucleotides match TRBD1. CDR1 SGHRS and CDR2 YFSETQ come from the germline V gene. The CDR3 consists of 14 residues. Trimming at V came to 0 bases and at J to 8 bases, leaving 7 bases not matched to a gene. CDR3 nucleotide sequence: TGCGCCAGCAGCTTGGAGACAGGGACCGGAGAAGCTTTCTTT. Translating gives CASSLETGTGEAFF. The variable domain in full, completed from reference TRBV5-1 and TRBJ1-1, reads KAGVTQTPRYLIKTRGQQVTLSCSPISGHRSVSWYQQTPGQGLQFLFEYFSETQRNKGNFPGRFSGRQFSNSRSEMNVSTLELGDSALYLCASSLETGTGEAFFGQGTRLTVV.

The CDR3 here is CASSLEGPQGAFF. The CDR3, as DNA: TGCGCCAGCAGCTTGGAGGGCCCCCAGGGTGCTTTCTTT. This chain uses TRBV5-1 with TRBJ1-1; perhaps TRBD1 as D (5 bases). V was cut by 0 bases and J by 11 bases, with 14 bases left in between. CDR1 and CDR2 (germline): SGHRS, YFSETQ. This CDR3 is built from 13 residues.

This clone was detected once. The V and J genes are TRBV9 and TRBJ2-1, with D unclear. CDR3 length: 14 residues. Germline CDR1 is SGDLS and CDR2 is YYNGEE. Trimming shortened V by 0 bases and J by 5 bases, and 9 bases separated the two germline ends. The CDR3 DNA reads TGTGCCAGCAGCGTAGCTCCAACAGACAATGAGCAGTTCTTC. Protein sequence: CASSVAPTDNEQFF. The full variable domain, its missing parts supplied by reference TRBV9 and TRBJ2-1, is DSGVTQTPKHLITATGQRVTLRCSPRSGDLSVYWYQQSLDQGLQFLIQYYNGEERAKGNILERFSAQQFPDLHSELNLSSLELGDSALYFCASSVAPTDNEQFFGPGTRLTVL.

The CDR3: CASSLQYGDYEQYF. The CDR3 DNA follows: TGTGCCAGCAGCTTGCAGTACGGGGACTACGAGCAGTACTTC. The chain is built from TRBV5-5 and TRBJ2-7; maybe TRBD2 (5 bases). The V gene lost 1 base and the J gene lost 3 bases, with 11 bases spanning the gap. The CDR3 has 14 amino acids. In germline, CDR1 is SGHKS, CDR2 YYEKEE (reference sequence).

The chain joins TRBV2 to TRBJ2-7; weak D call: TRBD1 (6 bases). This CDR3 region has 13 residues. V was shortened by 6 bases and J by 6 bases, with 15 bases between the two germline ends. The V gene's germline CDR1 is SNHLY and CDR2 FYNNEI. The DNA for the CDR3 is TGTGCCAGCAGACTAACAGGGATCGGCGAGCAGTACTTC. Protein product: CASRLTGIGEQYF.